This T cell receptor (beta chain) appears in the sequencing data of a study of cytomegalovirus exposure and HLA in healthy donors. In the study overall: Earlier findings included 100 million to 130 million unique TCR beta sequences obtained from about 170 million T cells. Overall study findings and caveats: Common viral pathogens were later found to be apparently linked to several of the most significant clusters. The study put under 200 TCR beta chains on its list as cytomegalovirus-associated. Previous analysis showed most TCR beta V segments were productive about 90% or about 30% of the time.

The CDR3 spans 13 residues. The V gene's germline CDR1 is SGHRS and CDR2 YFSETQ. V was shortened by 2 bases and J by 7 bases, with 12 bases between the two germline ends. This clone was found a few times. The antigen remains undetermined. PCR involved 60 Vbeta and 13 Jbeta primers. Libraries were prepared by immunoSEQ multiplex PCR; TCRdb keeps only in-frame clonotypes and omits some of them. The data contain approximately 190,000 clones, more than 60% of them singletons. Sequencing was done on a sample of PBMCs. This clonotype originated in a woman in her twenties or thirties in good health and CMV-seropositive. The V gene is TRBV5-1, the J gene TRBJ1-2, with D possibly TRBD1 on 6 matching bases. The CDR3 region has the DNA TGCGCCAGCAGCTTACAGGGCGGGAGTGGCTACACCTTC. Translation: CASSLQGGSGYTF.